Following are 4 T cell receptor beta chains from one sample sequenced in a study of cytomegalovirus exposure and HLA in healthy donors. This table comes from immunoSEQ multiplex PCR, and its TCRdb copy is limited to in-frame clones, with some not included. The sample yields fewer than 200,000 clones, roughly 89% seen once. Specimen: PBMCs. The receptors shown here come from a woman under 40 in good health and CMV-seronegative.

The chain employs TRBV10-1 and TRBJ2-7; 9 bases are a match to TRBD1. This CDR3 has 12 residues. The germline CDR1 and CDR2 sequences are WNHNN and SYGVQD (reference sequence). V was pared by 4 bases and J by 6 bases, with 1 base of the junction left unmatched. The CDR3 DNA reads TGCGCCAGCAGTGGACAGGGGGTCGAGCAGTACTTC. It translates to CASSGQGVEQYF.

This clone qualifies as medium-sized (0.01 to 0.1%). The gene calls are TRBV4-2 and TRBJ2-2; 9 positions agree with TRBD2. The CDR3 sequence is 15 residues long. With V trimmed by 0 bases and J by 6 bases, 2 bases remained unmatched. Germline V gene data show CDR1 as LGHNA and CDR2 as YNFKEQ. CDR3 region: CASSQESGGSGELFF. CDR3 nucleotide sequence: TGTGCCAGCAGCCAAGAGAGCGGGGGGTCCGGGGAGCTGTTTTTT.

J is TRBJ2-5 and V is TRBV18; 7 nucleotides align to TRBD1. This CDR3 has 17 residues. V was pared by 3 bases and J by 0 bases, with 10 bases of the junction left unmatched. Germline values: CDR1 KGHSH, CDR2 LQKENI. The CDR3 spells CASSPLPGQSNQETQYF. DNA of the CDR3: TGTGCCAGCTCACCTCTCCCGGGACAGTCTAACCAAGAGACCCAGTACTTC.

CDR3: CASSGMTGSSGNTIYF. In nucleotides, the CDR3 is TGTGCCAGCAGCGGGATGACAGGGTCCAGTGGAAACACCATATATTTT. The V gene is TRBV5-4, the J gene TRBJ1-3, with 7 bases aligning to TRBD1. The CDR3 is 16 amino acids. Germline V gene sequence: CDR1 SGHNT, CDR2 YYREEE (reference sequence). J lost 3 bases, V lost 4 bases, and 10 bases had no gene match.